The 10 T cell receptor beta chains below come from one sample, sequenced in a study of T-cell reconstitution after alpha-beta-depleted transplantation in children. As it was prepared, the TCRbeta library received unique molecular identifiers. TCRdb independently ran MiXCR on the PCR reads; one entry per CDR3 protein. The sample yields about 440,000 distinct CDR3 sequences, roughly two fifths seen once. Specimen: PBMCs, collected before TCRalphabeta/CD19-depleted stem cell transplant. The receptors shown here come from a girl aged 2 to 10 with aplastic anemia, due to receive a stem cell transplant.

V and J are TRBV28 and TRBJ1-5; the D gene is possibly TRBD1 (5 bases). CDR1 is MDHEN and CDR2 is SYDVKM in the germline V gene. V shed 1 base and J shed 7 bases, with 20 bases lying between them. CDR3 length: 17 amino acids. The CDR3 reads CASSLSTGAGWNQPQHF. CDR3 DNA sequence: TGTGCCAGCAGTTTATCCACAGGCGCAGGGTGGAACCAGCCCCAGCATTTT.

This clonotype has only a few counts. The CDR3 DNA sequence: TGTGCCATCAGTTCAGAGGGGTACGAGCAGTACTTC. Amino acid sequence: CAISSEGYEQYF. The V call is TRBV10-3, the J call TRBJ2-7, with D tentatively TRBD1 or TRBD2 (5 bases each). Trimming cost V 5 bases and J 4 bases, with 9 bases left between them. The germline gives CDR1 ENHRY, CDR2 SYGVKD. This CDR3 comprises 12 residues.

At least ten counts were recorded for this clonotype. The J gene is TRBJ2-1, the V gene TRBV20-1; 9 bases align to TRBD2. The ends lost 6 bases at V and 2 bases at J; junction bases unmatched: 5. The CDR3 sequence is 14 residues long. Germline V lookup: CDR1 DFQATT, CDR2 SNEGSKA (reference sequence). The chain's CDR3 is CSAQLAGPYNEQFF. For the CDR3, the DNA is TGCAGTGCCCAGCTAGCGGGACCCTACAATGAGCAGTTCTTC.

This clonotype turned up a few times. V usage is TRBV5-4 and J usage is TRBJ1-1; TRBD1 matches at 7 bases. The trim removed 5 bases at V and 4 bases at J, leaving 8 bases unmatched. The CDR3 contains 14 residues. Germline CDR1 SGHNT, CDR2 YYREEE (reference sequence). CDR3: CASRSRRGRTEAFF. In DNA form, the CDR3 reads TGTGCCAGCAGATCCAGAAGGGGGCGCACTGAAGCTTTCTTT.

V is TRBV12-3 or TRBV12-4 and J is TRBJ1-6; no clear D. The CDR3 consists of 11 residues. The V end was cut by 6 bases, the J end by 7 bases, with 4 bases between. The CDR3 here is CASRQNSPLHF. CDR3 coding DNA: TGTGCCAGCAGACAGAATTCACCCCTCCACTTT.

This clonotype was counted a few times. The chain recombines TRBV10-1 with TRBJ1-2; D is uncertain. The CDR3 has 14 amino acids. Germline CDR1 WNHNN, CDR2 SYGVQD (reference sequence). Trimming stripped 6 bases from V and 3 bases from J, with 14 bases between. This CDR3 reads CASSAGHRDYGYTF. In DNA form, the CDR3 reads TGCGCCAGCAGCGCCGGGCACCGTGACTATGGCTACACCTTC.

This CDR3 reads CSVERQRYNEQFF. CDR3 DNA sequence: TGCAGCGTTGAAAGGCAAAGGTACAATGAGCAGTTCTTC. The genes are TRBV29-1 and TRBJ2-1; no clear D gene. V lost 2 bases to trimming and J lost 4 bases, with 9 bases between them. Germline CDR1 and CDR2: SQVTM and ANQGSEA. CDR3 length: 13 residues.

This chain joins TRBV29-1 and TRBJ2-7; D might be TRBD1 (7 bases). The CDR3 is made up of 14 amino acids. Germline CDR1 SQVTM, CDR2 ANQGSEA. The germline V and J ends were trimmed by 6 bases and 7 bases, with 22 bases remaining between them. Here the CDR3 DNA reads TGCAGCGTCTTGGGGGGACAGACTACGGGGGAGCAGTACTTC. This translates into CSVLGGQTTGEQYF.

Notes on this clonotype: Since a much larger clone is just one base distant, this may be a read error. The chain is built from TRBV12-3 or TRBV12-4 and TRBJ2-7; D is unresolved. The CDR3 is made up of 15 amino acids. The CDR3: CASSFGPEFSYEQHF. The CDR3 DNA sequence: TGTGCCAGCAGTTTTGGTCCGGAGTTCTCCTACGAGCAGCACTTC.

This clonotype was found many times. V usage is TRBV12-3 or TRBV12-4 and J usage is TRBJ2-3; 8 bases agree with TRBD2. The V and J ends lost 6 bases and 1 base, in that order; junction bases with no gene match: 6. CDR3 length equals 15 residues. The CDR3, as DNA: TGTGCCAGCAGGGGGACTAGTGTTCGCACAGATACGCAGTATTTT. Translation: CASRGTSVRTDTQYF.